A single sample is the source of the 11 T cell receptor beta chains below, sequenced in a study of CD8 T cells in Susac syndrome. Random hexamers were used to reverse transcribe about 0.45 to 1 ug of RNA. TCRdb itself ran the immunoSEQ multiplex PCR reads through MiXCR, one entry per CDR3 protein. The sample includes 150,000 to 200,000 distinct CDR3 sequences, around 93% seen only once; the top ten take more than 0.11%. Sequencing was carried out using CD4+ T cells from PBMCs. The receptors originated from a human donor in good health.

This chain uses TRBV4-2 with TRBJ2-3; no firm D call. The CDR3 consists of 14 residues. The V and J ends lost 1 base and 3 bases respectively, with 8 bases between them. Germline V gene data show CDR1 as LGHNA and CDR2 as YNFKEQ. CDR3 region: CASSQGGRTDTQYF. The DNA for the CDR3 is TGTGCCAGCAGCCAAGGTGGTAGAACAGATACGCAGTATTTT.

A few counts support this clonotype. DNA of the CDR3: TGTGCCAGCAGCCCACGACAGGGGAGGTACACTGAAGCTTTCTTT. It specifies CASSPRQGRYTEAFF. This chain joins TRBV14 and TRBJ1-1; TRBD1 matches at 8 bases. CDR1 and CDR2 (germline): SGHDN, FVKESK. The CDR3 is made up of 15 amino acids. J gave up 3 bases and V 4 bases, and 7 bases lay outside the gene matches.

The chain has TRBV29-1 and TRBJ2-7; the match to TRBD2 covers 9 bases. Germline loops: CDR1 SQVTM, CDR2 ANQGSEA. With 3 bases clipped from V and 7 bases from J, the junction kept 7 bases outside the gene matches. The CDR3 is 13 amino acids. The CDR3 coding sequence is TGCAGCGTTGATGGCGGGGGGGCGGGTGAGCAGTACTTC. This codes for CSVDGGGAGEQYF.

V and J are TRBV12-3 or TRBV12-4 and TRBJ2-6; D gene ambiguous. The CDR3 length is 14 residues. V was cut by 5 bases and J by 4 bases, with 9 bases left in between. In nucleotides, the CDR3 is TGTGCCAGCAGTATCCACGGGGGGGCCAACGTCCTGACTTTC. Protein: CASSIHGGANVLTF.

V gene TRBV2 combines with J gene TRBJ1-4; 7 bases line up with TRBD1. V trimming: 6 bases; J trimming: 5 bases; junction bases outside the gene matches: 6. Germline values: CDR1 SNHLY, CDR2 FYNNEI. The CDR3 consists of 14 residues. The CDR3 region is CASSRDSSNEKLFF. DNA of the CDR3: TGTGCCAGCAGCCGGGACAGCTCCAATGAAAAACTGTTTTTT. Full variable domain (outside the CDR3, taken from reference TRBV2 and TRBJ1-4): EPEVTQTPSHQVTQMGQEVILRCVPISNHLYFYWYRQILGQKVEFLVSFYNNEISEKSEIFDDQFSVERPDGSNFTLKIRSTKLEDSAMYFCASSRDSSNEKLFFGSGTQLSVL.

The chain carries TRBV29-1 and TRBJ1-2; TRBD1 matches 10 bases. V lost 7 bases, J lost 6 bases, and 5 bases stayed unmatched. The CDR3 is made up of 12 amino acids. Germline lookup yields CDR1 SQVTM and CDR2 ANQGSEA. As DNA, the CDR3 is TGCAGCGGTGCAGGGACAGGGGATGGCTACACCTTC. Translation gives CSGAGTGDGYTF.

The V call is TRBV20-1, the J call TRBJ2-5; D is possibly TRBD2 (7 bases). Trimming shortened V by 1 base and J by 5 bases, and 11 bases separated the two germline ends. The CDR3 extends over 13 amino acids. Germline V gene data show CDR1 as DFQATT and CDR2 as SNEGSKA (reference sequence). In DNA form, the CDR3 reads TGCAGTGCTAGAGGGGGGGGCGAGGAGACCCAGTACTTC. Translated, it gives CSARGGGEETQYF.

This chain joins TRBV20-1 and TRBJ1-6; 8 bases align to TRBD1. CDR1 DFQATT and CDR2 SNEGSKA come from the germline V gene (reference sequence). The CDR3 runs 14 residues. The V segment lost 3 bases and the J segment 7 bases; nucleotides outside the gene matches: 5. In nucleotides, the CDR3 is TGCAGTGCTAGGGGGACAGGTTTGAATTCACCCCTCCACTTT. This sequence encodes CSARGTGLNSPLHF.

The genes are TRBV2 and TRBJ2-5; 9 positions match TRBD1. Germline CDR1 SNHLY, CDR2 FYNNEI. The trim removed 5 bases at V and 3 bases at J, leaving 7 bases unmatched. CDR3 length: 15 residues. The CDR3: CASSSQGAPEETQYF. The CDR3 DNA is TGTGCCAGCAGTTCACAGGGGGCGCCGGAAGAGACCCAGTACTTC.

The V gene is TRBV9, the J gene TRBJ2-7; 13 bases are shared with TRBD2. The germline CDR1 and CDR2 sequences are SGDLS and YYNGEE. The length of the CDR3 is 15 residues. V was clipped by 3 bases and J by 6 bases; unmatched bases: 6. DNA of the CDR3: TGTGCCAGCAGCGCCGGGACTAGCGGGGTGGGCGAGCAGTACTTC. Amino acid sequence: CASSAGTSGVGEQYF.

This clonotype has only one observation. This sequence joins TRBV19 and TRBJ1-2, with D maybe TRBD1 (5 bases). Trimming removed 6 bases from V and 6 bases from J, with 14 bases in between. This CDR3 region has 13 residues. Germline CDR1 and CDR2: LNHDA and SQIVND (reference sequence). The CDR3 is CASRFGQGDGYTF. DNA of the CDR3: TGTGCCAGTAGGTTTGGTCAGGGTGATGGCTACACCTTC.